The 17 T cell receptor beta chains in this list originate from one sample, sequenced in a study of blood T cell repertoires in COVID-19. Produced via immunoSEQ multiplex PCR; TCRdb's table is partial and in-frame only. The data hold a few hundred thousand clones, with around 89% observed a single time. The sequencing input was PBMCs or T cells enriched from blood (not recorded which). All receptors come from a woman aged 18-35 years with acute COVID-19.

This clone occurred once. The V gene is TRBV11-3, the J gene TRBJ2-7, with 8 bases identical to TRBD1. V trimming: 3 bases; J trimming: 5 bases; junction bases outside the gene matches: 12. CDR3 size: 16 residues. The germline V gene encodes CDR1 SGHNT and CDR2 YENEEA. The CDR3 protein is CASSLFGQGWIHEQYF. CDR3 coding DNA: TGTGCCAGCAGCTTGTTTGGACAGGGATGGATCCACGAGCAGTACTTC.

This chain joins TRBV7-2 and TRBJ2-1; D is possibly TRBD1 (5 bases). Germline V lookup: CDR1 SGHTA, CDR2 FQGNSA. The CDR3 runs 14 residues. The ends were cut back, 5 bases at V and 1 base at J, with 9 bases in the middle. The CDR3 nucleotides read TGTGCCAGCAGCCCGGCAGGGTCCTACAATGAGCAGTTCTTC. Translated, it gives CASSPAGSYNEQFF.

The chain combines TRBV12-3 or TRBV12-4 with TRBJ1-1; possible D gene TRBD1, 6 bases. This CDR3 comprises 12 residues. Trimming removed 8 bases from V and 1 base from J, with 8 bases in between. CDR3 amino acids: CASRGGNTEAFF. Written as DNA, the CDR3 is TGTGCCAGCCGAGGGGGGAACACTGAAGCTTTCTTT.

The chain employs TRBV15 and TRBJ2-7; TRBD1 is a possible D gene (6 bases). The CDR3 consists of 14 residues. Trimming removed 0 bases from V and 4 bases from J, with 10 bases in between. The V gene's germline CDR1 is LNHNV and CDR2 YYDKDF (reference sequence). CDR3 sequence reads: CATSRETGSYEQYF. In nucleotides, the CDR3 is TGTGCCACCAGCAGAGAAACAGGGTCGTACGAGCAGTACTTC.

The rearrangement joins TRBV20-1 to TRBJ2-7; tentatively, D is TRBD1 (5 bases). Per the germline V gene, CDR1 is DFQATT and CDR2 is SNEGSKA (reference sequence). V was trimmed by 6 bases and J by 9 bases, leaving 15 bases between them. This CDR3 is 11 amino acids long. The CDR3 sequence: CSADPGRGQYF. The CDR3 bases are TGCAGTGCGGACCCAGGGCGTGGGCAGTACTTC.

This chain joins TRBV6-5 and TRBJ2-7; D is perhaps TRBD1 (6 bases). Trimming stripped 8 bases from V and 6 bases from J, with 14 bases between. Germline CDR1 MNHEY, CDR2 SVGAGI. This CDR3 spans 12 amino acids. This CDR3 reads CASRTGPFEQYF. CDR3 in DNA: TGTGCCAGCCGAACAGGGCCTTTCGAGCAGTACTTC.

V usage is TRBV15 and J usage is TRBJ1-2, with a weak D call TRBD1 (6 bases). Trimming cost V 4 bases and J 3 bases, with 15 bases left between them. Germline-derived CDR1 and CDR2 are LNHNV and YYDKDF (reference sequence). The CDR3 spans 15 residues. DNA for the CDR3: TGTGCCACCAGCACTATCACAGGGAGTGACTATGGCTACACCTTC. This translates into CATSTITGSDYGYTF.

This chain joins TRBV7-6 and TRBJ2-7; 7 nucleotides agree with TRBD1. V was pared by 5 bases and J by 3 bases, with 10 bases of the junction left unmatched. Germline CDR1 SGHVS, CDR2 FNYEAQ. CDR3 length: 15 residues. CDR3 residues: CASSRQGQALYEQYF. As DNA, the CDR3 is TGTGCCAGCAGCCGACAAGGACAGGCACTCTACGAGCAGTACTTC.

With respect to this clone: One end of the junction fails to match germline, which may point to a read error. The rearrangement joins TRBV7-7 to TRBJ2-5, with TRBD1 matching 7 bases. This CDR3 comprises 15 residues. In germline, CDR1 is SSHAT, CDR2 FNYEAQ (reference sequence). CDR3 amino acids: CASSPGTVNGETQYF. CDR3 nucleotides: TGTGCTAGCAGCCCTGGGACAGTGAATGGTGAGACCCAGTACTTC.

The chain links TRBV7-9 to TRBJ1-1; 7 bases line up with TRBD1. The CDR3 totals 15 residues. CDR1 is SEHNR, CDR2 FQNEAQ, per germline (reference sequence). Trimming took 3 bases from V and 0 from J; bases not matched to a gene: 4. CDR3 loop: CASSFLQGLNTEAFF. CDR3 nucleotide sequence: TGTGCCAGCAGCTTCTTACAGGGGCTGAACACTGAAGCTTTCTTT.

V usage is TRBV7-9 and J usage is TRBJ2-2; TRBD2 might be the D (6 bases). Trimming removed 1 base at V and 1 base at J, with 13 bases between. CDR3 length: 17 residues. Germline-derived CDR1 and CDR2 are SEHNR and FQNEAQ (reference sequence). CDR3 in DNA: TGTGCCAGCAGCTTAGAGGGTAGCGGAGAGAACACCGGGGAGCTGTTTTTT. Amino acid sequence: CASSLEGSGENTGELFF.

This sequence joins TRBV12-5 and TRBJ2-7; maybe TRBD2 (6 bases). Germline V gene sequence: CDR1 LGHNT, CDR2 FRNRAP. The CDR3 is 14 residues long. Between the trimmed V and J ends, which lost 9 bases and 2 bases, there was a span of 17 bases. The CDR3 DNA sequence: TGTGCTAGCAGCCCGGAGGGGTATCCCTACGAGCAGTACTTC. Translated: CASSPEGYPYEQYF. The full variable domain, in which reference TRBV12-5 and TRBJ2-7 provide the parts outside the CDR3, is DARVTQTPRHKVTEMGQEVTMRCQPILGHNTVFWYRQTMMQGLELLAYFRNRAPLDDSGMPKDRFSAEMPDATLATLKIQPSEPRDSAVYFCASSPEGYPYEQYFGPGTRLTVT.

The genes are TRBV5-1 and TRBJ2-1; TRBD2 aligns across 7 bases. Trimming removed 6 bases from V and 2 bases from J; junction bases left unmatched: 5. This CDR3 contains 14 residues. Looked up from germline, CDR1 is SGHRS and CDR2 is YFSETQ. This CDR3 is CASTPGRAYNEQFF. In DNA form, the CDR3 reads TGCGCCAGCACCCCGGGGAGGGCCTACAATGAGCAGTTCTTC.

This chain connects TRBV4-3 to TRBJ1-6, with D possibly matching TRBD1 (5 bases). The germline gives CDR1 LGHNA, CDR2 YSLEER. The CDR3 totals 18 residues. Between the trimmed V and J ends, which lost 0 bases and 1 base, there was a span of 13 bases. The CDR3 DNA follows: TGCGCCAGCAGCCAAGAAGTGACAGTTCTATCCTATAATTCACCCCTCCACTTT. Its protein is CASSQEVTVLSYNSPLHF.

The chain is built from TRBV11-2 and TRBJ2-2; the match to TRBD1 covers 9 bases. V was pared by 3 bases and J by 3 bases, with 5 bases of the junction left unmatched. CDR1 and CDR2 from the germline V gene are SGHAT and FQNNGV. The CDR3 loop spans 16 amino acids. The CDR3 bases are TGTGCCAGCAGCTTTAACCGGGACAGGGACACCGGGGAGCTGTTTTTT. The encoded protein is CASSFNRDRDTGELFF.

The chain joins TRBV27 to TRBJ1-5; D call uncertain. With 3 bases removed from V and 3 bases from J, the gap between germline ends came to 9 bases. The CDR3 extends over 14 amino acids. Germline V gives CDR1 MNHEY, CDR2 SMNVEV (reference sequence). For the CDR3, the DNA is TGTGCCAGCAGTTTCGGGGTTCCCAATCAGCCCCAGCATTTT. It codes for CASSFGVPNQPQHF.

Only one count was recorded for this clone. J is TRBJ2-7 and V is TRBV18; possible D gene TRBD1, 5 bases. V was cut by 0 bases and J by 0 bases, with 6 bases left in between. The germline V gene encodes CDR1 KGHSH and CDR2 LQKENI. This CDR3 has 14 residues. The CDR3 spells CASSPPTVSYEQYF. In DNA form, the CDR3 reads TGTGCCAGCTCACCACCGACAGTCTCCTACGAGCAGTACTTC.